The 9 T cell receptor beta chains below all came from one sample that was sequenced in a study of blood T cell repertoires in COVID-19. Produced via immunoSEQ multiplex PCR; TCRdb's table is partial and in-frame only. The table lists approximately 300,000 clones, around 92% of them singletons, with nearly 6.5% in the top ten. The sequencing input was peripheral blood. The receptor source for this set is a man between 18 and 35 years old who had recovered from COVID-19.

The genes are TRBV6-5 and TRBJ2-7; TRBD2 matches 12 bases. The CDR3 covers 15 residues. Germline values: CDR1 MNHEY, CDR2 SVGAGI. The ends lost 4 bases at V and 2 bases at J; junction bases unmatched: 3. The CDR3 sequence: CASSSRLAGAYEQYF. The CDR3 nucleotides are TGTGCCAGCAGTTCGAGACTAGCGGGAGCCTACGAGCAGTACTTC.

As for this clone: This sample also contains other DNA sequences that code for the same CDR3. This chain connects TRBV7-2 to TRBJ1-2; TRBD1 agrees at 7 bases. CDR3 length: 13 residues. Germline trimming cut 5 bases from V and 5 bases from J; bases unmatched to any gene: 5. Germline V gene lookup returns CDR1 SGHTA and CDR2 FQGNSA. DNA for the CDR3: TGTGCCAGCAGCCCCACAGGGGAATATGGCTACACCTTC. Its protein is CASSPTGEYGYTF. Combining the CDR3 with reference TRBV7-2 and TRBJ1-2 gives the whole variable domain GAGVSQSPSNKVTEKGKDVELRCDPISGHTALYWYRQSLGQGLEFLIYFQGNSAPDKSGLPSDRFSAERTGGSVSTLTIQRTQQEDSAVYLCASSPTGEYGYTFGSGTRLTVV.

This chain links TRBV12-5 with TRBJ1-4; D is unclear. Germline CDR1 and CDR2: LGHNT and FRNRAP. The V end lost 2 bases, the J end lost 3 bases, and 10 bases lay between the germline ends. CDR3 size: 15 residues. CDR3 residues: CASGLNREANEKLFF. As DNA, the CDR3 is TGTGCTAGTGGTTTGAATAGGGAGGCTAATGAAAAACTGTTTTTT.

The CDR3 DNA is TGTGCCAGCAGCTTAGGGACTAGCGCCTACAATGAGCAGTTCTTC. Its translation is CASSLGTSAYNEQFF. This rearrangement joins TRBV11-1 to TRBJ2-1; TRBD2 matches 9 bases. This CDR3 spans 15 amino acids. Unmatched junction bases numbered 0, after V lost 1 base and J lost 2 bases. Germline values: CDR1 SGHAT, CDR2 FQDESV (reference sequence).

This chain joins TRBV27 and TRBJ2-7; 7 bases line up with TRBD2. The V segment lost 1 base and the J segment 4 bases; nucleotides outside the gene matches: 1. There are 13 residues in the CDR3. The germline gives CDR1 MNHEY, CDR2 SMNVEV (reference sequence). CDR3 nucleotide sequence: TGTGCCAGCAGTTTATGGGAGGGTTACGAGCAGTACTTC. Residues: CASSLWEGYEQYF.

This chain connects TRBV12-3 or TRBV12-4 to TRBJ1-1; D gene uncertain. There are 11 residues in the CDR3. Deletions cut 8 bases from V and 9 bases from J, with 13 bases between. The CDR3 loop reads CASLGYLKAFF. The CDR3 DNA reads TGTGCCAGCCTCGGTTACCTAAAAGCTTTCTTT.

J is TRBJ2-1 and V is TRBV6-6; TRBD2 matches at 16 bases. Germline lookup yields CDR1 MNHNY and CDR2 SVGAGI (reference sequence). This CDR3 contains 17 residues. The V and J ends lost 5 bases and 4 bases, in that order; junction bases with no gene match: 5. The CDR3 DNA follows: TGTGCCAGCAGTCTCCGGGGACTAGCGGGAGGGTACAATGAGCAGTTCTTC. Protein sequence: CASSLRGLAGGYNEQFF.

This clone was observed once. The chain couples TRBV27 to TRBJ2-7, with TRBD1 matching 10 bases. Trimming at V came to 4 bases and at J to 5 bases, leaving 2 bases not matched to a gene. Germline V lookup: CDR1 MNHEY, CDR2 SMNVEV (reference sequence). The CDR3 totals 13 residues. In nucleotides, the CDR3 is TGTGCCAGCAGTTCGGACAGGGGGAACGAGCAGTACTTC. The encoded protein is CASSSDRGNEQYF.

This clone was picked up a small number of times. J is TRBJ2-6 and V is TRBV3-1 (or the pseudogene TRBV3-2); TRBD2 might be the D (5 bases). This CDR3 is built from 15 residues. The V gene lost 2 bases and the J gene lost 2 bases, with 7 bases spanning the gap. In germline, CDR1 is LGHDT, CDR2 YNNKEL (reference sequence). The CDR3 loop reads CASSQRRPGANVLTF. CDR3 bases: TGTGCCAGCAGCCAAAGGAGGCCTGGGGCCAACGTCCTGACTTTC.